These 10 T cell receptor beta chains originate from one sample sequenced in a study of T-cell memory formation after mild COVID-19. TCRdb re-called the 5' RACE reads through MiXCR, storing one row per CDR3 protein. The data hold about 270,000 distinct CDR3 sequences, with around 15% observed a single time. Sequences were obtained from PBMCs or a T cell subset sorted from them (not recorded which). Receptors originate from a man between 18 and 35 years old who had mild COVID-19 (a few samples of this study predate the infection). Cell type and time point are not known.

The table lists this clonotype with a few counts. The chain has TRBV5-1 and TRBJ2-7, with 10 positions matching TRBD1. Germline V gives CDR1 SGHRS, CDR2 YFSETQ. J gave up 5 bases and V 0 bases, and 5 bases lay outside the gene matches. This CDR3 spans 15 amino acids. The CDR3 here is CASSLEGQGFDEQYV. The CDR3 nucleotides are TGCGCCAGCAGCTTGGAGGGACAGGGGTTCGACGAGCAGTACGTC.

The J gene is TRBJ1-1, the V gene TRBV12-3 or TRBV12-4; 11 bases agree with TRBD1. The CDR3 covers 14 residues. Losses at the gene ends were 4 bases for V and 11 bases for J; bases not matched to a gene: 9. The CDR3 DNA reads as TGTGCCAGCAGTTCAGGACAGGGGGCGGGAGGTGCTTTCTTT. This encodes CASSSGQGAGGAFF.

This clonotype has ten or more counts. V is TRBV4-1 and J is TRBJ2-3, with D unresolved. Trimming pared 0 bases from V and 0 bases from J, leaving 10 bases between. Germline V lookup: CDR1 MGHRA, CDR2 YSYEKL. This CDR3 region has 16 residues. CDR3 sequence reads: CASSQESYPSTDTQYF. CDR3 in DNA: TGCGCCAGCAGCCAAGAGTCGTACCCCAGCACAGATACGCAGTATTTT.

The chain links TRBV5-5 to TRBJ2-3; 7 positions agree with TRBD2. The germline V gene has CDR1 SGHKS and CDR2 YYEKEE (reference sequence). CDR3 length: 13 amino acids. J lost 2 bases, V lost 10 bases, and 7 bases had no gene match. The CDR3 protein is CAGEGTITDTQYF. The DNA for the CDR3 is TGTGCCGGGGAAGGGACTATCACAGATACGCAGTATTTT.

This clonotype showed up just a few times. The V call is TRBV15, the J call TRBJ2-4; 8 bases agree with TRBD1. This CDR3 is built from 15 residues. The V and J ends lost 5 bases and 9 bases, in that order; junction bases with no gene match: 12. Germline loops: CDR1 LNHNV, CDR2 YYDKDF (reference sequence). As DNA, the CDR3 is TGTGCCACCAGCGGGGGCGGTCAGGGGGCGGTCATTCAGTACTTC. Translating gives CATSGGGQGAVIQYF.

This chain uses TRBV29-1 with TRBJ1-1; D remains ambiguous. The CDR3 has 12 residues. V lost 4 bases and J lost 1, with 7 bases in between. Germline CDR1 and CDR2: SQVTM and ANQGSEA. CDR3 DNA: TGCAGCGTTGGGCAGACGAACACTGAAGCTTTCTTT. It codes for CSVGQTNTEAFF.

This clonotype was observed a few times. The genes are TRBV27 and TRBJ1-5; D remains unclear. Trimming stripped 0 bases from V and 6 bases from J, with 6 bases between. The CDR3 has 13 amino acids. Germline loops: CDR1 MNHEY, CDR2 SMNVEV (reference sequence). The CDR3 region is CASSLSRIQPQHF. In nucleotides, the CDR3 is TGTGCCAGCAGTTTATCACGGATTCAGCCCCAGCATTTT.

The J gene is TRBJ2-5, the V gene TRBV10-3; the match to TRBD1 covers 8 bases. Germline V gene data show CDR1 as ENHRY and CDR2 as SYGVKD. The J segment lost 1 base and the V segment lost 3 bases, leaving 4 bases of the junction unmatched. The CDR3 covers 15 residues. In DNA, the CDR3 is TGTGCCATCAGTGATGTCGGACAGGGCCAAGAGACCCAGTACTTC. Translated: CAISDVGQGQETQYF.

The chain carries TRBV3-1 and TRBJ2-3, with a possible D match to TRBD2 (6 bases). CDR3 length: 15 residues. The V end was cut by 0 bases, the J end by 4 bases, with 11 bases between. Germline V gene sequence: CDR1 LGHDT, CDR2 YNNKEL (reference sequence). For the CDR3, the DNA is TGTGCCAGCAGCCAAGAGGGCGGGGCGCCAGATACGCAGTATTTT. It translates to CASSQEGGAPDTQYF.

The J gene is TRBJ2-1, the V gene TRBV20-1, with D possibly TRBD2 on 6 matching bases. Germline V gene lookup returns CDR1 DFQATT and CDR2 SNEGSKA (reference sequence). The CDR3 length is 16 residues. Trimming cost V 0 bases and J 8 bases, with 20 bases left between them. In nucleotides, the CDR3 is TGCAGTGCTAGAGAAGCTGGGACTTTGACGCGGGATGAGCAGTTCTTC. Residues: CSAREAGTLTRDEQFF.